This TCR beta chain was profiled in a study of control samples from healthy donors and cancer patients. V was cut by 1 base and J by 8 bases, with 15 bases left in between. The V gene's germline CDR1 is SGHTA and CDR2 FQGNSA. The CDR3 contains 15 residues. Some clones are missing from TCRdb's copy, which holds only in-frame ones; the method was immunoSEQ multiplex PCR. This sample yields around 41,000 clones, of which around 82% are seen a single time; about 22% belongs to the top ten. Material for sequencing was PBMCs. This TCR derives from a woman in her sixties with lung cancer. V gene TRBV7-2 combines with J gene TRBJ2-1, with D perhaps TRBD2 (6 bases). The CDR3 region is CASSLGETRVYEQFF. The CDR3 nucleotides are TGTGCCAGCAGCTTAGGGGAGACTAGGGTCTATGAGCAGTTCTTC.